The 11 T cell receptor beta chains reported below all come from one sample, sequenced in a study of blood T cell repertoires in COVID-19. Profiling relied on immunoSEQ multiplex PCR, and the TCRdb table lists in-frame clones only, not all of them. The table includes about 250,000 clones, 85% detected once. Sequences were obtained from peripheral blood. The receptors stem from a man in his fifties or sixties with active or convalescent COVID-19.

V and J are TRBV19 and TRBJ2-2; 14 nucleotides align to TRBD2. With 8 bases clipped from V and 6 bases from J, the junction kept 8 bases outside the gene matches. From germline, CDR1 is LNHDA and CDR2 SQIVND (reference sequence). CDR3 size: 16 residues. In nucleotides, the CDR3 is TGTGCCAGTCATAGACCGGGACTAGCGGGAGCCGGGGAGCTGTTTTTT. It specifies CASHRPGLAGAGELFF.

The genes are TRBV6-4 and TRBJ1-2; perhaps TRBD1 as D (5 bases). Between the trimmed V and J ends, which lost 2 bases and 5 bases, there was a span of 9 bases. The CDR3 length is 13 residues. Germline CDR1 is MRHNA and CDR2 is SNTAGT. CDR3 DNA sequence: TGTGCCAGCAGTGACGGTAGGGGATATGGCTACACCTTC. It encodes CASSDGRGYGYTF.

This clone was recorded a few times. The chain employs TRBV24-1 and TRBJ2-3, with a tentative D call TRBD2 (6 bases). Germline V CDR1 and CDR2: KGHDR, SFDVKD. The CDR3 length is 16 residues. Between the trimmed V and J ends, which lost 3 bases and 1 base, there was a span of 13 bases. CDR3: CATSDGGNLGTDTQYF. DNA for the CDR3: TGTGCCACCAGTGATGGGGGGAATCTAGGCACAGATACGCAGTATTTT.

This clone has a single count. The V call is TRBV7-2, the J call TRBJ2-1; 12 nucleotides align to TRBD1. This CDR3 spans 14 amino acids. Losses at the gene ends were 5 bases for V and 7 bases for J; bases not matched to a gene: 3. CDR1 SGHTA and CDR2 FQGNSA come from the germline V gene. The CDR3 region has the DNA TGTGCCAGCAGCCCGGGACAGGGGGCAAATGAGCAGTTCTTC. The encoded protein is CASSPGQGANEQFF.

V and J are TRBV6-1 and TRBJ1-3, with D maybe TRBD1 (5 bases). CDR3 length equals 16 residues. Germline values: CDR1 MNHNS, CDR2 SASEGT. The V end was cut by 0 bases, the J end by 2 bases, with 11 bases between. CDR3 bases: TGTGCCAGCAGTGAAGCGGTAGTGGGGCCTGGAAACACCATATATTTT. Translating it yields CASSEAVVGPGNTIYF.

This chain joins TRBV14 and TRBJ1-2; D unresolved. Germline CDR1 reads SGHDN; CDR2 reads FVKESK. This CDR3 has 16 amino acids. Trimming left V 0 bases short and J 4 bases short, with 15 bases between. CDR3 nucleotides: TGTGCCAGCAGCCAAGACGTCGGACGGAGGCCCTATGGCTACACCTTC. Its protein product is CASSQDVGRRPYGYTF. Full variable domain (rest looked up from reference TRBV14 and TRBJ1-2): EAGVTQFPSHSVIEKGQTVTLRCDPISGHDNLYWYRRVMGKEIKFLLHFVKESKQDESGMPNNRFLAERTGGTYSTLKVQPAELEDSGVYFCASSQDVGRRPYGYTFGSGTRLTVV.

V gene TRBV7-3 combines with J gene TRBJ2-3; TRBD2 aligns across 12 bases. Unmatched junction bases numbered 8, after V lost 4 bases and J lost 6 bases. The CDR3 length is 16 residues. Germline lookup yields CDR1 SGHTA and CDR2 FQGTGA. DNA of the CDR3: TGTGCCAGCAGCTCCCGACTAGCGGGGGAATTGGATACGCAGTATTTT. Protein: CASSSRLAGELDTQYF.

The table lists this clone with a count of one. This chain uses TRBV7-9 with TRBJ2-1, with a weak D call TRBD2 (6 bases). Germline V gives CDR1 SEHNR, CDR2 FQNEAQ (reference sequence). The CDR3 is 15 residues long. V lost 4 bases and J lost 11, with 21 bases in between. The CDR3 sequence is CASSSLPGLSYKQFF. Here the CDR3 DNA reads TGTGCCAGCAGCTCCCTTCCGGGACTTTCTTATAAGCAGTTCTTC.

The chain's CDR3 is CASSQRNTEAFF. As DNA, the CDR3 is TGTGCCAGCTCACAGAGGAACACTGAAGCTTTCTTT. V usage is TRBV18 and J usage is TRBJ1-1, with no clear D. This CDR3 comprises 12 residues. Trimming took 4 bases from V and 1 from J, leaving 4 bases between them. CDR1 and CDR2 from the germline V gene are KGHSH and LQKENI.

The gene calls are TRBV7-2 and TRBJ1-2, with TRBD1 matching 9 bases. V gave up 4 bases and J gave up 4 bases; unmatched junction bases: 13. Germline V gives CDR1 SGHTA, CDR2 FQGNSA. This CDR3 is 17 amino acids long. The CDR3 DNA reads TGTGCCAGCAGCTCCAACCCCGCCGGGACAGGGCTCTATGGCTACACCTTC. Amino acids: CASSSNPAGTGLYGYTF.

CDR3 nucleotides: TGTGCCAGCAGCCCCTCTGGACTAGCGGGAGTGTGGCACAATGAGCAGTTCTTC. Residues: CASSPSGLAGVWHNEQFF. The V gene is TRBV5-5, the J gene TRBJ2-1; 13 nucleotides agree with TRBD2. V shed 4 bases and J 5 bases; nucleotides not matched to a gene: 12. This CDR3 spans 18 amino acids. Germline lookup yields CDR1 SGHKS and CDR2 YYEKEE (reference sequence).